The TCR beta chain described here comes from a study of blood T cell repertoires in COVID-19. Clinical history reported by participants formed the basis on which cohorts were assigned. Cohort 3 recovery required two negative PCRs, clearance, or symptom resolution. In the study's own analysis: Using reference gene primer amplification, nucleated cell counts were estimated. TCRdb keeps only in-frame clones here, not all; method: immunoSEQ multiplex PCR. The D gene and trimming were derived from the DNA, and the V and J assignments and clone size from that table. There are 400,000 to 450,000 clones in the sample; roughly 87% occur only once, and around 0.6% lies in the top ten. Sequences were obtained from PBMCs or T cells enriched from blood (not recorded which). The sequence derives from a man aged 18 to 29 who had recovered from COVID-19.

The CDR3 sequence: CAWSGSGYNEQFF. The CDR3 nucleotides read TGTGCCTGGAGTGGAAGCGGGTACAATGAGCAGTTCTTC. The genes are TRBV30 and TRBJ2-1; a possible D gene is TRBD2 (6 bases). From germline, CDR1 is GTSNPN and CDR2 SVGIG (reference sequence). V lost 1 base and J lost 4, with 8 bases in between. The CDR3 runs 13 residues.